These 27 T cell receptor beta chains were sequenced from one sample in a study of cytomegalovirus exposure and HLA in healthy donors. This PCR relied on a set of 60 Vbeta primers and 13 Jbeta primers. Using immunoSEQ multiplex PCR, the repertoire was profiled, and TCRdb retains in-frame clones only, with some absent. The table records 100,000 or so clones, roughly 82% of them present only once. Sequenced sample: PBMCs. These receptors all come from a woman younger than 35 in good health and CMV-seronegative.

This rearrangement joins TRBV27 to TRBJ2-1, with D tentatively TRBD2 (7 bases). The germline V and J ends were trimmed by 0 bases and 0 bases, with 12 bases remaining between them. The CDR3 has 17 amino acids. The germline V gene has CDR1 MNHEY and CDR2 SMNVEV (reference sequence). CDR3 sequence reads: CASSLSRGGISYNEQFF. In DNA form, the CDR3 reads TGTGCCAGCAGTTTATCGAGGGGGGGGATCTCCTACAATGAGCAGTTCTTC.

As concerns this clone: The junction and the germline gene differ at one end; a read error may be behind it. V usage is TRBV7-9 and J usage is TRBJ2-5; 10 bases align to TRBD2. CDR3 length equals 13 residues. From germline, CDR1 is SEHNR and CDR2 FQNEAQ (reference sequence). CDR3 amino acids: CSSRGLAIETQYF. The DNA of the CDR3 is TGTTCCAGCAGGGGACTAGCGATAGAGACCCAGTACTTC.

In its sample, this clone was seen a few times. J is TRBJ2-3 and V is TRBV28; no clear D gene. Germline CDR1 is MDHEN and CDR2 is SYDVKM. Trimming took off 5 bases at V and 2 bases at J, with 11 bases between the two ends. The CDR3 sequence is 14 residues long. The DNA for the CDR3 is TGTGCCAGCAGTGCGAGAGGAAACACAGATACGCAGTATTTT. This translates into CASSARGNTDTQYF.

This clone turned up a few times. The chain has TRBV5-1 and TRBJ1-4; 7 bases match TRBD1. The CDR3 is 14 residues long. Trimming cost V 1 base and J 4 bases; bases outside gene matches: 1. CDR1 is SGHRS and CDR2 is YFSETQ in the germline V gene. DNA of the CDR3: TGCGCCAGCAGCTTGACAGGGGATAATGAAAAACTGTTTTTT. It specifies CASSLTGDNEKLFF.

V is TRBV19 and J is TRBJ2-3; possibly TRBD1 for D (6 bases). CDR1 is LNHDA, CDR2 SQIVND, per germline (reference sequence). Deletions cut 7 bases from V and 2 bases from J, with 13 bases between. The CDR3 totals 14 residues. The DNA of the CDR3 is TGTGCCAGTACAACCGGGACATCCACAGATACGCAGTATTTT. Its protein product is CASTTGTSTDTQYF. The entire variable domain, with the rest obtained from reference TRBV19 and TRBJ2-3, is as follows: DGGITQSPKYLFRKEGQNVTLSCEQNLNHDAMYWYRQDPGQGLRLIYYSQIVNDFQKGDIAEGYSVSREKKESFPLTVTSAQKNPTAFYLCASTTGTSTDTQYFGPGTRLTVL.

The chain links TRBV11-2 to TRBJ1-2; the D is unclear. V was shortened by 2 bases and J by 7 bases, with 8 bases between the two germline ends. Per the germline V gene, CDR1 is SGHAT and CDR2 is FQNNGV. This CDR3 region has 12 residues. In DNA, the CDR3 is TGTGCCAGCAGCTTATTGGAGGGTGGCTACACCTTC. This sequence encodes CASSLLEGGYTF.

The CDR3 loop is CASALGTSGNEQFF. CDR3 DNA: TGTGCCAGCGCATTGGGGACTAGTGGAAATGAGCAGTTCTTC. V gene TRBV27 combines with J gene TRBJ2-1, with 8 nucleotides matching TRBD2. Germline V gene lookup returns CDR1 MNHEY and CDR2 SMNVEV (reference sequence). V dropped 8 bases and J dropped 7; count of bases not matched to a gene: 10. The CDR3 spans 14 residues.

This chain joins TRBV28 and TRBJ2-7, with TRBD1 identical over 7 bases. The CDR3 runs 15 residues. V lost 3 bases, J lost 0 bases, and 5 bases stayed unmatched. Germline V gene data show CDR1 as MDHEN and CDR2 as SYDVKM. The CDR3 sequence is CASSFRQGVSYEQYF. CDR3 DNA sequence: TGTGCCAGCAGTTTTAGACAGGGAGTCTCCTACGAGCAGTACTTC.

This clone has only one observation. The V call is TRBV20-1, the J call TRBJ2-1; D not resolved. The V and J ends lost 4 bases and 7 bases respectively, with 8 bases between them. The CDR3 has 11 residues. Germline CDR1 reads DFQATT; CDR2 reads SNEGSKA (reference sequence). In DNA, the CDR3 is TGCAGTGCTATTCCCCCTAATGAGCAGTTCTTC. As protein: CSAIPPNEQFF.

The gene calls are TRBV7-3 and TRBJ2-1, with TRBD2 as a possible D gene (6 bases). The germline V and J ends were trimmed by 1 base and 4 bases, with 11 bases remaining between them. Looked up from germline, CDR1 is SGHTA and CDR2 is FQGTGA. The CDR3 length is 15 residues. CDR3 amino acids: CASSLIPSAYNEQFF. The CDR3 region has the DNA TGTGCCAGCAGCTTAATTCCTAGCGCGTACAATGAGCAGTTCTTC.

This chain joins TRBV9 and TRBJ1-2; TRBD1 might be the D (6 bases). Germline CDR1 SGDLS, CDR2 YYNGEE. Trimming removed 4 bases at V and 4 bases at J, with 17 bases between. The CDR3 is 15 amino acids. DNA of the CDR3: TGTGCCAGCAGCCCGACAGGTTCCCAATTCTATGGCTACACCTTC. It is translated as CASSPTGSQFYGYTF.

V usage is TRBV7-4 and J usage is TRBJ1-5, with D perhaps TRBD1 (5 bases). The CDR3 has 20 amino acids. Germline V gives CDR1 SGHVT, CDR2 SQSDAQ. V shed 1 base and J shed 3 bases, with 25 bases lying between them. CDR3 sequence: CASSLVIRERLDKNNQPQHF. CDR3 bases: TGTGCCAGCAGCTTAGTGATCAGGGAACGGTTGGACAAGAACAATCAGCCCCAGCATTTT.

This chain links TRBV7-6 with TRBJ2-5; the match to TRBD2 covers 9 bases. Germline values: CDR1 SGHVS, CDR2 FNYEAQ. This CDR3 is 13 amino acids long. V lost 5 bases and J lost 13; bases outside the gene matches: 11. The CDR3 protein is CASSQIAGAPRYF. The DNA for the CDR3 is TGTGCCAGCAGCCAAATAGCGGGGGCCCCGCGGTACTTC. Using reference TRBV7-6 and TRBJ2-5 for the parts outside the CDR3, the full variable domain is GAGVSQSPRYKVTKRGQDVALRCDPISGHVSLYWYRQALGQGPEFLTYFNYEAQQDKSGLPNDRFSAERPEGSISTLTIQRTEQRDSAMYRCASSQIAGAPRYFGPGTRLLVL.

This clone was counted once. V usage is TRBV6-5 and J usage is TRBJ1-1; 12 nucleotides line up with TRBD1. V trimming: 7 bases; J trimming: 6 bases; junction bases outside the gene matches: 6. Looked up from germline, CDR1 is MNHEY and CDR2 is SVGAGI. The CDR3 runs 14 residues. The CDR3 coding sequence is TGTGCCAGCAAAGGGGACAGGGGGCCCGCTGAAGCTTTCTTT. Translated: CASKGDRGPAEAFF.

The chain joins TRBV28 to TRBJ2-7; TRBD2 aligns across 11 bases. V lost 5 bases, J lost 3 bases, and 6 bases stayed unmatched. Germline-derived CDR1 and CDR2 are MDHEN and SYDVKM. The CDR3 totals 15 residues. As DNA, the CDR3 is TGTGCCAGCAGTCCAGCCCTAGCGGGAGGCTACGAGCAGTACTTC. It translates to CASSPALAGGYEQYF.

This clone was observed a handful of times. The chain employs TRBV29-1 and TRBJ2-7; 7 bases line up with TRBD2. The CDR3 totals 15 residues. Losses at the gene ends were 0 bases for V and 2 bases for J; bases not matched to a gene: 7. Germline values: CDR1 SQVTM, CDR2 ANQGSEA. The CDR3 DNA sequence: TGCAGCGTTGAAGATTGGGCAGGGACTACCTACGAGCAGTACTTC. Translated, it gives CSVEDWAGTTYEQYF.

The chain uses TRBV15 and TRBJ2-7; 7 bases are shared with TRBD1. Germline lookup yields CDR1 LNHNV and CDR2 YYDKDF (reference sequence). The ends lost 4 bases at V and 6 bases at J; junction bases unmatched: 6. CDR3 size: 13 residues. Written as DNA, the CDR3 is TGTGCCACCAGCAACAGGGGTGTGGGCGAGCAGTACTTC. The encoded protein is CATSNRGVGEQYF.

The chain employs TRBV7-3 and TRBJ2-2; the D is unclear. The CDR3 contains 15 residues. V was shortened by 2 bases and J by 3 bases, with 10 bases between the two germline ends. The germline CDR1 and CDR2 sequences are SGHTA and FQGTGA. This CDR3 reads CASSLAATYTGELFF. CDR3 in DNA: TGTGCCAGCAGCTTAGCCGCCACTTACACCGGGGAGCTGTTTTTT.

Comment on this clone: Germline and junction disagree at one end, which may indicate a read error. CDR3 sequence: CSSSQRTSGRNEQFF. DNA of the CDR3: TGTTCCAGCAGCCAACGGACTAGCGGACGGAATGAGCAGTTCTTC. J is TRBJ2-1 and V is TRBV7-9, with 10 bases identical to TRBD2. Germline-derived CDR1 and CDR2 are SEHNR and FQNEAQ (reference sequence). The CDR3 covers 15 residues.

The chain recombines TRBV25-1 with TRBJ2-3, with TRBD1 identical over 7 bases. This CDR3 is built from 13 residues. With 9 bases clipped from V and 2 bases from J, the junction kept 5 bases outside the gene matches. Germline lookup yields CDR1 MGHDK and CDR2 SYGVNS. CDR3 DNA sequence: TGTGCCAGTACAGGGGATCACACAGATACGCAGTATTTT. This encodes CASTGDHTDTQYF.

The chain has TRBV27 and TRBJ1-4, with TRBD1 as a possible D gene (5 bases). This CDR3 has 15 amino acids. Germline loops: CDR1 MNHEY, CDR2 SMNVEV (reference sequence). V lost 6 bases to trimming and J lost 0 bases, with 11 bases between them. CDR3 DNA sequence: TGTGCCAGCAGCCCGGGGGAATCAACTAATGAAAAACTGTTTTTT. Amino acids: CASSPGESTNEKLFF.

V is TRBV10-3 and J is TRBJ2-2; D may be TRBD2 (8 bases). The germline CDR1 and CDR2 sequences are ENHRY and SYGVKD. Between the trimmed V and J ends, which lost 5 bases and 6 bases, there was a span of 16 bases. CDR3 size: 15 residues. The CDR3 DNA sequence: TGTGCCATCAGTACCGGGAGGGGGCTAGCCGGGGAGCTGTTTTTT. As protein: CAISTGRGLAGELFF.

The chain couples TRBV27 to TRBJ1-4, with D unresolved. CDR3 length: 15 amino acids. Per germline, CDR1 MNHEY and CDR2 SMNVEV (reference sequence). V lost 6 bases and J lost 0, with 11 bases in between. CDR3 DNA sequence: TGTGCCAGCAGGATAAGAGCCTCAACTAATGAAAAACTGTTTTTT. Translation gives CASRIRASTNEKLFF.

This chain links TRBV29-1 with TRBJ2-3; TRBD1 matches 8 bases. Germline V CDR1 and CDR2: SQVTM, ANQGSEA. V was clipped by 5 bases and J by 4 bases; unmatched bases: 11. CDR3 length equals 15 residues. This CDR3 reads CSVRDSAQGADTQYF. In DNA form, the CDR3 reads TGCAGCGTTCGAGATAGCGCACAGGGGGCAGATACGCAGTATTTT.

V and J are TRBV27 and TRBJ2-3; 8 positions agree with TRBD1. Germline V gene lookup returns CDR1 MNHEY and CDR2 SMNVEV (reference sequence). J gave up 4 bases and V 6 bases, and 0 bases lay outside the gene matches. This CDR3 region has 12 residues. The CDR3 sequence: CASRQGADTQYF. CDR3 in DNA: TGTGCCAGCAGACAGGGGGCAGATACGCAGTATTTT.

The V and J genes are TRBV5-1 and TRBJ2-2, with 13 positions matching TRBD2. CDR3 length: 15 residues. Unmatched junction bases numbered 1, after V lost 3 bases and J lost 5 bases. Germline lookup yields CDR1 SGHRS and CDR2 YFSETQ. CDR3: CASSSGLAGTGELFF. The CDR3 DNA reads TGCGCCAGCAGCTCGGGACTAGCGGGGACCGGGGAGCTGTTTTTT. The whole variable domain, filled in from reference TRBV5-1 and TRBJ2-2, reads KAGVTQTPRYLIKTRGQQVTLSCSPISGHRSVSWYQQTPGQGLQFLFEYFSETQRNKGNFPGRFSGRQFSNSRSEMNVSTLELGDSALYLCASSSGLAGTGELFFGEGSRLTVL.

The chain employs TRBV7-9 and TRBJ2-7; 10 positions agree with TRBD1. Germline CDR1 SEHNR, CDR2 FQNEAQ (reference sequence). The junction had 17 bases not matched to a gene; V was cut back by 5 bases and J by 1 base. The CDR3 extends over 19 amino acids. DNA for the CDR3: TGTGCCAGCAGCCAAGCGGGGGACAGGGGAAGGGGAAGATCCTACGAGCAGTACTTC. Protein: CASSQAGDRGRGRSYEQYF.